Listed here is a single T cell receptor (beta chain). These data come from a study of identical twins. TCRdb independently ran MiXCR on the 5' RACE reads; one entry per CDR3 protein. The sample contains more than 1.5 million distinct CDR3 sequences, 32% of which appear only once. The length of the CDR3 is 16 residues. Healthy Caucasians were all of the donors. This receptor was taken from a newborn girl in good health. V usage is TRBV21-1 and J usage is TRBJ1-5; the D call of TRBD1 is as the table states it, not checked on the DNA. TRBV21-1 is reported as a pseudogene. The sample taken for sequencing was cord blood. The CDR3 DNA follows: TGTGCCAGCAGCAAACCGGGACAGGGGAGCAATCAGCCCCAGCATTTT. Protein product: CASSKPGQGSNQPQHF.